This TCR beta chain was sequenced during a study of early T cells in non-severe SARS-CoV-2 infection. About the study: Chains were not paired, and sequencing was done on bulk RNA from unsorted whole blood.

Tagging with unique molecular identifiers was applied to individual cDNA molecules. TCRdb called the 5' RACE reads again in MiXCR, with one record for every CDR3 protein. Of about 49,000 distinct CDR3 sequences in the sample, 12% were seen once. The CDR3 spans 14 residues. CDR1 is SGHRS and CDR2 is YFSETQ in the germline V gene. With 0 bases removed from V and 1 base from J, the gap between germline ends came to 7 bases. This clonotype was recorded many times. This rearrangement joins TRBV5-1 to TRBJ2-5; no clear D. The sample taken for sequencing was whole blood. This TCR derives from an adult who was a healthcare worker with PCR-confirmed SARS-CoV-2 infection or an uninfected control (not recorded which). The CDR3 DNA sequence: TGCGCCAGCAGCTTGGTTAGATCCCAAGAGACCCAGTACTTC. Its protein product is CASSLVRSQETQYF.